The 25 T cell receptor beta chains presented below share a single source sample, sequenced in a study of early T cells in non-severe SARS-CoV-2 infection. From the 5' RACE reads, TCRdb called clonotypes with MiXCR, one entry per CDR3 protein. The table has more than 55,000 distinct CDR3 sequences, about 13% seen once; the top ten hold roughly 8.8%. This specimen was whole blood, taken at baseline. The receptors here all came from an adult who was a healthcare worker with PCR-confirmed SARS-CoV-2 infection or an uninfected control (not recorded which).

This clonotype came up many times. This sequence joins TRBV20-1 and TRBJ2-3; no firm D call. Looked up from germline, CDR1 is DFQATT and CDR2 is SNEGSKA (reference sequence). Trimming left V 0 bases short and J 6 bases short, with 16 bases between. CDR3 size: 15 residues. The CDR3 DNA reads as TGCAGTGCTAGAGATCCCACCCTCCCAGTGGATACGCAGTATTTT. Its protein product is CSARDPTLPVDTQYF.

This clonotype occurred many times. The chain combines TRBV27 with TRBJ2-3; D tentatively fits TRBD1 or TRBD2 (5 bases each). V lost 5 bases and J 9 bases, leaving 18 bases between the germline ends. The CDR3 has 14 amino acids. Germline lookup yields CDR1 MNHEY and CDR2 SMNVEV (reference sequence). CDR3 bases: TGTGCCAGCAGTGAAGACACGACGGGGCTCACGCAGTATTTT. Translated, it gives CASSEDTTGLTQYF.

V gene TRBV7-2 combines with J gene TRBJ1-2; TRBD1 might be the D (5 bases). V lost 5 bases and J 5 bases, leaving 15 bases between the germline ends. CDR1 and CDR2 (germline): SGHTA, FQGNSA. The CDR3 extends over 14 amino acids. The CDR3 loop reads CASSPPGLGYGYTF. The CDR3, as DNA: TGTGCCAGCAGCCCCCCAGGGCTGGGGTATGGCTACACCTTC.

The CDR3 DNA follows: TGTGCCAGCAGCTTAGTAGGAGAGCGGGGGACACTGTACTTC. Its translation is CASSLVGERGTLYF. The V call is TRBV7-6, the J call TRBJ2-7; TRBD2 matches 8 bases. The germline gives CDR1 SGHVS, CDR2 FNYEAQ. The trim removed 1 base at V and 12 bases at J, leaving 11 bases unmatched. The CDR3 runs to 14 residues.

This chain's CDR3 is CASGSSQGYEQFF. For the CDR3, the DNA is TGTGCCAGCGGGTCTTCCCAGGGATACGAGCAGTTCTTC. The chain recombines TRBV7-9 with TRBJ2-1, with D possibly being TRBD1 (5 bases). Germline V CDR1 and CDR2: SEHNR, FQNEAQ (reference sequence). This CDR3 is 13 amino acids long. Between the trimmed V and J ends, which lost 8 bases and 10 bases, there was a span of 18 bases.

Many counts were recorded for this clonotype. This rearrangement joins TRBV12-3 or TRBV12-4 to TRBJ2-2, with D maybe TRBD2 (5 bases). The CDR3 is 15 residues long. Trimming removed 0 bases from V and 5 bases from J, with 10 bases in between. DNA of the CDR3: TGTGCCAGCAGTTTAGCGGGAGCGGATACCGGGGAGCTGTTTTTT. Its translation: CASSLAGADTGELFF.

This clonotype was seen a handful of times. CDR3 protein: CASSLWGQSYGYTF. CDR3 bases: TGTGCCAGCAGTTTATGGGGACAGAGCTATGGCTACACCTTC. The chain couples TRBV12-3 or TRBV12-4 to TRBJ1-2; 7 bases are shared with TRBD1. The V gene end was trimmed by 2 bases and the J gene end by 4 bases; junction bases not matched to a gene: 4. The CDR3 runs 14 residues.

This clonotype showed up just a few times. The chain carries TRBV7-8 and TRBJ1-5; possible D gene TRBD1, 5 bases. Per the germline V gene, CDR1 is SGHVS and CDR2 is FQNEAQ. The CDR3 extends over 15 amino acids. Trimming left V 5 bases short and J 9 bases short, with 20 bases between. Written as DNA, the CDR3 is TGTGCCAGCAGCCCTTTCCGGGACCGTTTAAGGCCCCAGCATTTT. This translates into CASSPFRDRLRPQHF.

This chain joins TRBV6-1 and TRBJ1-1; tentative D call: TRBD1 (5 bases). The CDR3 is 14 amino acids. Germline assignment: CDR1 MNHNS and CDR2 SASEGT. The V end was cut by 6 bases, the J end by 7 bases, with 18 bases between. The CDR3 DNA is TGTGCCAGCAGGGAATTCGGGGCAGCTTTTGAAGCTTTCTTT. Amino acid sequence: CASREFGAAFEAFF.

This clonotype occurred a few times. The V call is TRBV12-3 or TRBV12-4, the J call TRBJ2-7, with D perhaps matching TRBD1 (5 bases). The CDR3 sequence is 14 residues long. Trimming shortened V by 3 bases and J by 5 bases, and 14 bases separated the two germline ends. CDR3 region: CASSLARDINEQYF. The DNA of the CDR3 is TGTGCCAGCAGTTTGGCCAGGGATATAAACGAGCAGTACTTC.

J is TRBJ2-1 and V is TRBV29-1, with TRBD2 matching 9 bases. The CDR3 sequence is 13 residues long. After removal of 8 bases from V and 6 bases from J, the junction contained 8 bases not matched to a gene. Germline values: CDR1 SQVTM, CDR2 ANQGSEA. The CDR3, as DNA: TGCAGCACGCGACTAGCGGCGCGCAATGAGCAGTTCTTC. Amino acid sequence: CSTRLAARNEQFF.

The genes are TRBV7-9 and TRBJ2-3; D may be TRBD1 or TRBD2 (6 bases each). V was pared by 3 bases and J by 3 bases, with 10 bases between. The CDR3 totals 14 residues. CDR1 and CDR2 from the germline V gene are SEHNR and FQNEAQ (reference sequence). Here the CDR3 reads CASSFGGTTDTQYF. For the CDR3, the DNA is TGTGCCAGCAGCTTCGGAGGGACAACAGATACGCAGTATTTT.

The chain links TRBV19 to TRBJ2-4; a possible D gene is TRBD2 (6 bases). This CDR3 has 11 amino acids. The germline gives CDR1 LNHDA, CDR2 SQIVND (reference sequence). The V gene lost 4 bases and the J gene lost 9 bases, with 7 bases spanning the gap. CDR3 sequence: CASSTGLIQYF. The CDR3 bases are TGTGCCAGTAGTACGGGACTCATTCAGTACTTC.

V and J are TRBV3-1 and TRBJ2-1, with D perhaps matching TRBD1 or TRBD2 (7 bases each). Trimming shortened V by 1 base and J by 9 bases, and 10 bases separated the two germline ends. CDR3 length equals 13 residues. In germline, CDR1 is LGHDT, CDR2 YNNKEL (reference sequence). The CDR3: CASSQAGGGEQFF. For the CDR3, the DNA is TGTGCCAGCAGCCAAGCAGGGGGGGGTGAGCAGTTCTTC.

The rearrangement links TRBV20-1 to TRBJ2-5, with 9 bases lining up with TRBD2. There are 13 residues in the CDR3. Germline lookup yields CDR1 DFQATT and CDR2 SNEGSKA (reference sequence). V shed 7 bases, J shed 6 bases, and the junction held 9 bases outside the gene matches. The CDR3 DNA follows: TGCAGTGTCGTAGCGGGGGAACTGAAGACCCAGTACTTC. It encodes CSVVAGELKTQYF.

With respect to this clonotype: This may be a read error: a much more frequent sequence differs by one nucleotide. CDR3 nucleotides: TGTGCCAGCAGTCCAGCCTGCGAGCAGTACTTC. It translates to CASSPACEQYF. The chain uses TRBV12-3 or TRBV12-4 and TRBJ2-7; D is uncertain. This CDR3 has 11 residues. Between the trimmed V and J ends, which lost 5 bases and 6 bases, there was a span of 8 bases.

This clonotype was picked up a small number of times. The chain has TRBV27 and TRBJ2-7, with a tentative D call TRBD1 (6 bases). The CDR3 sequence is 13 residues long. Per germline, CDR1 MNHEY and CDR2 SMNVEV (reference sequence). Trimming shortened V by 0 bases and J by 6 bases, and 9 bases separated the two germline ends. The CDR3 DNA sequence: TGTGCCAGCAGTTTATCTAGGACAGCCGAGCAGTACTTC. Residues: CASSLSRTAEQYF.

This chain joins TRBV12-3 or TRBV12-4 and TRBJ2-3, with 8 bases aligning to TRBD1. This CDR3 contains 16 residues. Germline trimming cut 3 bases from V and 2 bases from J; bases unmatched to any gene: 7. Written as DNA, the CDR3 is TGTGCCAGCAGTTTGATCGGGGACAGGCCCACAGATACGCAGTATTTT. This encodes CASSLIGDRPTDTQYF.

V and J are TRBV6-1 and TRBJ2-3; 11 positions match TRBD2. Germline V CDR1 and CDR2: MNHNS, SASEGT. The CDR3 is 15 amino acids. V shed 4 bases and J 2 bases; nucleotides not matched to a gene: 2. The CDR3 DNA is TGTGCCAGCAGTGTACTAGCGGGGGACACAGATACGCAGTATTTT. Amino acids: CASSVLAGDTDTQYF.

This clonotype is medium-sized within its sample. V and J are TRBV27 and TRBJ2-7; D perhaps matches TRBD2 (6 bases). Germline CDR1 reads MNHEY; CDR2 reads SMNVEV (reference sequence). V was clipped by 0 bases and J by 0 bases, with 9 bases between them. The CDR3 has 15 amino acids. The CDR3 bases are TGTGCCAGCAGTTTATCGGGGGGTCTCTCCTACGAGCAGTACTTC. Protein: CASSLSGGLSYEQYF.

This clonotype showed up many times. V is TRBV6-2 or TRBV6-3 and J is TRBJ2-3, with D possibly TRBD1 on 5 matching bases. The V and J ends lost 2 bases and 4 bases respectively, with 10 bases between them. CDR1 is MNHEY, CDR2 SVGEGT, per germline. This CDR3 has 14 amino acids. CDR3 protein: CASSYRQGPDTQYF. The CDR3 DNA reads TGTGCCAGCAGTTACCGTCAGGGTCCAGATACGCAGTATTTT.

This clonotype was detected a few times. The rearrangement joins TRBV4-1 to TRBJ1-5; 8 positions match TRBD1. Per germline, CDR1 MGHRA and CDR2 YSYEKL. Unmatched junction bases numbered 8, after V lost 1 base and J lost 0 bases. The CDR3 extends over 18 amino acids. This CDR3 reads CASSQVPTGAVSNQPQHF. The CDR3 DNA is TGCGCCAGCAGCCAAGTCCCGACAGGGGCAGTTAGCAATCAGCCCCAGCATTTT.

The table lists this clonotype with a few counts. This chain joins TRBV6-2 or TRBV6-3 and TRBJ1-5, with D possibly matching TRBD1 (6 bases). The CDR3 spans 14 residues. Between the trimmed V and J ends, which lost 7 bases and 4 bases, there was a span of 14 bases. CDR1 is MNHEY and CDR2 is SVGEGT in the germline V gene. The CDR3 nucleotides are TGTGCCAGCACCCAAAGGCAGGGGAATCAGCCCCAGCATTTT. It translates to CASTQRQGNQPQHF.

The table lists this clonotype with a few counts. This sequence joins TRBV4-2 and TRBJ2-7; 12 bases map to TRBD1. The CDR3 length is 15 residues. Germline V lookup: CDR1 LGHNA, CDR2 YNFKEQ. V trimming: 3 bases; J trimming: 1 base; junction bases outside the gene matches: 1. CDR3 in amino acids: CASSQGQGASYEQYF. The CDR3 DNA follows: TGTGCCAGCAGCCAGGGACAGGGGGCTTCCTACGAGCAGTACTTC.

The chain is built from TRBV29-1 and TRBJ2-7; 8 bases are shared with TRBD1. The germline CDR1 and CDR2 sequences are SQVTM and ANQGSEA. The J segment lost 2 bases and the V segment lost 6 bases, leaving 9 bases of the junction unmatched. The CDR3 has 14 residues. In DNA, the CDR3 is TGCAGCGTAGCAGGACAGGGAGGACCCTACGAGCAGTACTTC. This sequence encodes CSVAGQGGPYEQYF.